This T cell receptor beta chain is drawn from a study of cytomegalovirus exposure and HLA in healthy donors. The PCR used 60 Vbeta and 13 Jbeta primers. Profiled with immunoSEQ multiplex PCR; TCRdb holds only in-frame clones, not every one. The sample has some 150,000 clones, approximately 81% seen once. This clone has more than one count but fewer than ten. CDR1 SGHNT and CDR2 YENEEA come from the germline V gene. The CDR3 is 13 residues long. Trimming shortened V by 1 base and J by 4 bases, and 7 bases separated the two germline ends. This rearrangement joins TRBV11-3 to TRBJ2-5, with no clear D. The source material was PBMCs. The clonotype originates from a woman aged 30 to 39 in good health and CMV-seropositive. CDR3 coding DNA: TGTGCCAGCAGCTTAGTGCGCGGAGAGACCCAGTACTTC. Protein: CASSLVRGETQYF.